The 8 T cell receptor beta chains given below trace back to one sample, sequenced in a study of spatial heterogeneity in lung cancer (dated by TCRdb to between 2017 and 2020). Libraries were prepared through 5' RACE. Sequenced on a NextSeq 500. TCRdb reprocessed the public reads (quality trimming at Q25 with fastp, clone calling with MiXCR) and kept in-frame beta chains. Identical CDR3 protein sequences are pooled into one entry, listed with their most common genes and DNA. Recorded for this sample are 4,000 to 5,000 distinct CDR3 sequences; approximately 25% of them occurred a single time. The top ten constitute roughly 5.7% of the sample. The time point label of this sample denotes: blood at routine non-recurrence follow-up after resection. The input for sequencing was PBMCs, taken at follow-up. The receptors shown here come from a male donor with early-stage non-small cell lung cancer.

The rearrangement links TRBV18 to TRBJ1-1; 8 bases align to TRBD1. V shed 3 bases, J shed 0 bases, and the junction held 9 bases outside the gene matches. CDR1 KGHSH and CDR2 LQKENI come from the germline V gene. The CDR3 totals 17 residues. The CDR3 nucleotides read TGTGCCAGCTCACCTTTCCCTCCGGGACAGGTGAACACTGAAGCTTTCTTT. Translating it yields CASSPFPPGQVNTEAFF.

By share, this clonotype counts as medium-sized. CDR3 amino acids: CASSAAETGTQETQYF. CDR3 DNA sequence: TGTGCCAGCAGCGCTGCCGAGACAGGGACGCAAGAGACCCAGTACTTC. V is TRBV5-6 and J is TRBJ2-5, with TRBD1 matching 7 bases. CDR1 is SGHDT, CDR2 YYEEEE, per germline. CDR3 length: 16 amino acids. The V segment lost 4 bases and the J segment 2 bases; nucleotides outside the gene matches: 11.

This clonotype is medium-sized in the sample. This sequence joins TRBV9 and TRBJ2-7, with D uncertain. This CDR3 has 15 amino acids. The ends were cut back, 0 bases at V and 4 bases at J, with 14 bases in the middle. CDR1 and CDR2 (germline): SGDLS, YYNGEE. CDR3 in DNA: TGTGCCAGCAGCGTAGCTGGCGGAAAAAGATACGAGCAGTACTTC. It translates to CASSVAGGKRYEQYF.

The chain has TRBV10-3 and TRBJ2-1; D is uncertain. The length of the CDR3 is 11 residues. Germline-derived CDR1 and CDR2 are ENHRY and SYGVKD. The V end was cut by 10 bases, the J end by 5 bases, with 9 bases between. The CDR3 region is CATGRDNEQFF. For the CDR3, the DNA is TGTGCCACCGGAAGGGACAATGAGCAGTTCTTC.

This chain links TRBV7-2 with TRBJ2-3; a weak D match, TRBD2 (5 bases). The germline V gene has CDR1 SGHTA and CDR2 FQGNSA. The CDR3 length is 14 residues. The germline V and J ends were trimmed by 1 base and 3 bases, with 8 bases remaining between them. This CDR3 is CASSLGPGTDTQYF. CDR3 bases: TGTGCCAGCAGCTTAGGACCGGGGACAGATACGCAGTATTTT.

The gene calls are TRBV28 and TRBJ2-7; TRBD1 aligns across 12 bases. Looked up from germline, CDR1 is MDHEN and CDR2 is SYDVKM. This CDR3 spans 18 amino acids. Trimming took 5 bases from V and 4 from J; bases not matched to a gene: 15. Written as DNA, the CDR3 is TGTGCCAGCAGTCTTCGGTCCTGGGGGACAGGGGGCTTGTACGAGCAGTACTTC. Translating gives CASSLRSWGTGGLYEQYF. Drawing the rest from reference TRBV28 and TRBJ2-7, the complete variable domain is DVKVTQSSRYLVKRTGEKVFLECVQDMDHENMFWYRQDPGLGLRLIYFSYDVKMKEKGDIPEGYSVSREKKERFSLILESASTNQTSMYLCASSLRSWGTGGLYEQYFGPGTRLTVT.

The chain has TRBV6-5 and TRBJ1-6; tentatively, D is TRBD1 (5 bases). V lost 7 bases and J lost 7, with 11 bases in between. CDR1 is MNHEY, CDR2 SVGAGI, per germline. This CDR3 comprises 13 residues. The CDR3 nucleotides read TGTGCCAGCACTGGACAAAAAAATTCACCCCTCCACTTT. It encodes CASTGQKNSPLHF.

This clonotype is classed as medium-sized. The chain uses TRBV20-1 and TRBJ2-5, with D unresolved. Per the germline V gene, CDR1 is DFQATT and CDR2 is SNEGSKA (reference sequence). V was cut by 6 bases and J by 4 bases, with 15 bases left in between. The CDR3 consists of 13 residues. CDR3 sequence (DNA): TGCAGTGCGTCGGGCCAGGACCGAGAGACCCAGTACTTC. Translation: CSASGQDRETQYF.